Sequencing of this TCR beta chain was carried out in a study of shared clonotypes between healthy human individuals (dated by TCRdb to the early 2020s). For the wider study: The cohort comprised two women and a few men aged 18 to 49 years. For each donor, CD4 naive and CD4 memory were each given three plates, CD8 naive was given two plates, and CD8 memory was given one plate. To increase sequencing depth and limit assay-specific biases, TCR repertoire library preparation and sequencing were carried out by different laboratories using diverse techniques. To estimate repertoire size and how much clonotype sharing occurs between individuals, the study deeply sequenced the blood TCR repertoires of a handful of healthy adults. Leukapheresis yielded between about 0.85 and 10 billion PBMCs per donor. What the study reported, not specific to this receptor: When several donors were compared, the shared fraction of clonotypes was about 5.2% for naive CD4, approximately 3.3% for naive CD8, 2.3% for memory CD4, and approximately 0.4% for memory CD8. Naive subsets generally had larger estimated clonotype richness than memory subsets. Incomplete sequencing was indicated by rarefaction of sorted-subset datasets, despite the large sequencing depth. Compared with non-shared clonotypes, the clonotypes found in all four sorted-subset donors had higher generation probabilities. Sampling was restricted to blood, and TCR repertoires in tissue are likely to differ from TCR repertoires in blood. The small number of donors limited the genetic and exposure-history diversity represented. Based on pairwise subsampling, the degree of clonotype sharing among donors was expected to be affected by sequencing depth.

For the CD8 naive samples, CD45RO-negative cells were positively selected for CCR7, yielding a CD45RA+CCR7+ population from which TemRA cells were excluded. Donors were healthy HIV-negative adults with no recently reported acute infections or vaccinations. Only Caucasian adults living in Nashville, Tennessee, USA were represented among the donors. Blood was obtained by leukapheresis, after which PBMCs were separated by Ficoll-Histopaque density gradient centrifugation and cryopreserved in liquid nitrogen vapor phase. Analytical flow cytometry was used to check the purity and quantity of every magnetically sorted T cell population. Genomic DNA was isolated from each sorted fraction and quantified by UV absorbance on a Nanodrop 2000c. CDR1 and CDR2 are drawn from the germline V gene: SGHVS, FQNEAQ. The cysteine opens and the phenylalanine closes a CDR3 of 16 amino acids. CDR3 DNA is the only sequence kept; it has 48 bases, read in frame from the first base. V ends up 2 bases short and J 4 bases short, with an unmatched junction base count of 4.

The sample holds one count of this clone. No cognate antigen has been identified for it. The record has no base qualities; no much larger clone is one base away. Using the deep immunoSEQ assay, multiplex PCR amplified TCR CDR3 regions from genomic DNA. Extracted genomic DNA from each cell subset was spread evenly across all wells of several immunoSEQ 96-well plates, with each plate serving as a replicate. For sorted subsets, 200 to 250 ng of genomic DNA, equivalent to 30,000 or so T cell genomes, went into each replicate PCR. The purified libraries were quantified using a Qubit 3.0 fluorometer, sized with a Bioanalyzer 2100, and then quantified again using the KAPA Library Quantification kit. Every immunoSEQ 96-well plate was sequenced on a separate single-read 150-cycle Illumina NextSeq 550 flow cell. The authors processed their data as follows. Because the immunoSEQ output included only junctional sequences and no quality scores, the filtering could not be the same as the filtering used for full-length reads. Sequences were annotated with PyIR, a Python wrapper for IgBLAST v1.9, using IMGT germline references to assign V/J genes and CDR3. Any read was removed if the V/J assignment was weak (E-value above 1e-6), the CDR3 was missing, or the read contained stop codons, out-of-frame junctions, or ambiguous translated residues. V3J clonotypes were defined as sequences sharing an identical inferred V gene, J gene, and CDR3 amino acid sequence. Percentage overlap between repertoires was computed as shared unique clonotypes divided by the size of the smaller repertoire. Repertoire richness was assessed with RTK rarefaction, the Chao1 estimator, and Recon v2.1 estimates of unobserved clonotypes. For all TCRbeta clonotypes obtained by the gDNA method from a few donors, generation probabilities were computed with OLGA. Sourced from immuneACCESS, this table was stored by TCRdb with only in-frame sequences that have V and J called. A share of the clones is absent; for the studies checked, an unresolved V gene accounts for under half, and the remainder has no known explanation. V, J and clone size derive from that table, while D and trimming were established from the DNA sequence. The sample table shows about 2.1 million clones, and about 92% are seen once. The ten largest clones add up to under 2% of the sample.

The receptor comes from a man between 18 and 29 years old in good health. Some clones in this sample may be carry-over from other donors' samples. Recombination joined TRBV7-8 with TRBJ2-1; 11 bases in the middle match TRBD2. Sequencing was performed on naive CD8+ T cells from PBMCs. Per the publication, the cell subset or site label means: CD45RA+CCR7+. The nucleotides read TGTGCCAGCAGCTTAAGACCTAGCGGGAGGTACAATGAGCAGTTCTTC. Its protein product is CASSLRPSGRYNEQFF. The full variable domain, completed from the reference TRBV7-8 and TRBJ2-1 proteins outside the CDR3, reads GAGVSQSPRYKVAKRGQDVALRCDPISGHVSLFWYQQALGQGPEFLTYFQNEAQLDKSGLPSDRFFAERPEGSVSTLKIQRTQQEDSAVYLCASSLRPSGRYNEQFFGPGTRLTVL.